This T cell receptor beta chain originates from a study of control samples from healthy donors and cancer patients. CDR3 length: 15 residues. The V gene's germline CDR1 is KGHSH and CDR2 LQKENI. V was pared by 4 bases and J by 0 bases, with 11 bases between. Profiled with immunoSEQ multiplex PCR; TCRdb holds only in-frame clones, not every one. The sample has roughly 120,000 clones; 85% to 95% are singletons. The specimen was PBMCs. V usage is TRBV18 and J usage is TRBJ2-3; D may correspond to TRBD1 or TRBD2 (5 bases each). The receptor was derived from a man between 50 and 59 years old with head and neck cancer. CDR3 sequence reads: CASSQQGPSTDTQYF. The DNA of the CDR3 is TGTGCCAGCTCACAGCAGGGACCTAGCACAGATACGCAGTATTTT.